Sequencing of this T cell receptor (beta chain) was carried out in a study of blood T cell repertoires in COVID-19. V was pared by 1 base and J by 6 bases, with 13 bases of the junction left unmatched. Germline values: CDR1 MDHEN, CDR2 SYDVKM. The CDR3 has 18 amino acids. Using immunoSEQ multiplex PCR, the repertoire was profiled, and TCRdb retains in-frame clones only, with some absent. The data hold over 150,000 clones, with 83% observed a single time. V usage is TRBV28 and J usage is TRBJ2-3, with 10 bases that match TRBD1. Sequencing input: peripheral blood. The receptor was isolated from an elderly woman with acute or convalescent COVID-19. The CDR3 reads CASSLFGTGATFGDTQYF. The CDR3 DNA reads as TGTGCCAGCAGTTTATTCGGGACAGGGGCCACATTCGGGGATACGCAGTATTTT. Based on the CDR3 plus reference TRBV28 and TRBJ2-3, the full variable domain is DVKVTQSSRYLVKRTGEKVFLECVQDMDHENMFWYRQDPGLGLRLIYFSYDVKMKEKGDIPEGYSVSREKKERFSLILESASTNQTSMYLCASSLFGTGATFGDTQYFGPGTRLTVL.